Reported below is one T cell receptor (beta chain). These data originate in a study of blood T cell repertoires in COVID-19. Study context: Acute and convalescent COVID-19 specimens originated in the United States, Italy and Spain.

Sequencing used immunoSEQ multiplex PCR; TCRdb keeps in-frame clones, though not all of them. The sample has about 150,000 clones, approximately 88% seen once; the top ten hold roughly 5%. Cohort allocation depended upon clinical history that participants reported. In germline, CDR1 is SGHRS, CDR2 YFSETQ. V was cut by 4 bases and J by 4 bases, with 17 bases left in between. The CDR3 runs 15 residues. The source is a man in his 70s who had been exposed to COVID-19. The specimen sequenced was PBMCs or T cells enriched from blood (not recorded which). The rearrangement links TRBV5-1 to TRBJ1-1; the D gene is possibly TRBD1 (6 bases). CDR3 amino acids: CASSGDRYGGTEAFF. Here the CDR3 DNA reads TGCGCCAGCAGCGGAGACAGGTATGGGGGCACTGAAGCTTTCTTT.